These T cell receptor beta chains were read from a single sample in a study of T-cell reconstitution after alpha-beta-depleted transplantation in children. MiXCR was run by TCRdb on the PCR reads, yielding one entry per CDR3 protein. Here the sample spans some 200,000 distinct CDR3 sequences, approximately 15% being singletons. Sequenced material: PBMCs from the stem cell graft donor, taken from the stem cell graft. These receptors were taken from a human donor who donated a stem cell graft to a child with acute lymphoblastic leukemia. Each CDR3 is given with its conserved first and last residue. The D gene is left open where the match is weak. Size tells how often a clone was seen (once, few, many) or the class of an expanded clone, and some rows leave it out.

J: TRBJ2-5; D: -; length: 14; size: many; V: TRBV5-1; CDR3: CASSWGRYQETQYF; DNA: TGCGCCAGCAGCTGGGGTCGATACCAAGAGACCCAGTACTTC
J: TRBJ2-3; D: TRBD2; length: 17; size: -; V: TRBV29-1; CDR3: CSVENEWGEGRTDTQYF; DNA: TGCAGCGTCGAGAACGAATGGGGGGAGGGCCGCACAGATACGCAGTATTTT
J: TRBJ2-7; D: -; length: 14; size: many; V: TRBV20-1; CDR3: CSARGGGGHYEQYF; DNA: TGCAGTGCTAGGGGTGGAGGGGGCCACTACGAGCAGTACTTC
J: TRBJ1-3; D: TRBD1; length: 15; size: few; V: TRBV19; CDR3: CASGSQGAGRDTIYF; DNA: TGTGCCAGTGGATCACAGGGGGCCGGTCGGGACACCATATATTTT
J: TRBJ2-1; D: TRBD2; length: 21; size: few; V: TRBV6-2/TRBV6-3; CDR3: CASSYSLPGLAGQSSYNEQFF; DNA: TGTGCCAGCAGTTACTCACTACCGGGACTAGCGGGCCAGAGCTCCTACAATGAGCAGTTCTTC
J: TRBJ1-3; D: -; length: 14; size: few; V: TRBV12-3/TRBV12-4; CDR3: CASSPSNSGNTIYF; DNA: TGTGCCAGCAGCCCGAGTAACTCTGGAAACACCATATATTTT
J: TRBJ2-4; D: TRBD1; length: 15; size: many; V: TRBV6-5; CDR3: CASSYQGDGKNIQYF; DNA: TGTGCCAGCAGTTACCAGGGGGATGGCAAAAACATTCAGTACTTC
J: TRBJ1-2; D: -; length: 13; size: few; V: TRBV5-1; CDR3: CASSLEPYYGYTF; DNA: TGCGCCAGCAGCTTGGAGCCCTACTATGGCTACACCTTC
J: TRBJ1-1; D: TRBD1; length: 18; size: few; V: TRBV11-1; CDR3: CASSSSDRDPFMNTEAFF; DNA: TGTGCCAGCAGCTCCTCGGACAGGGATCCTTTTATGAACACTGAAGCTTTCTTT
J: TRBJ2-7; D: TRBD2; length: 16; size: -; V: TRBV19; CDR3: CASMLSQSGARGEQYF; DNA: TGTGCCAGTATGTTAAGCCAAAGCGGGGCTCGCGGGGAGCAGTACTTC
J: TRBJ2-3; D: TRBD1; length: 15; size: few; V: TRBV6-1; CDR3: CASSRGTGDTDTQYF; DNA: TGTGCCAGCAGTAGAGGGACAGGGGACACAGATACGCAGTATTTT
J: TRBJ2-1; D: -; length: 11; size: many; V: TRBV29-1; CDR3: CSVGSTMEQFF; DNA: TGCAGCGTTGGTAGTACTATGGAGCAGTTCTTC
J: TRBJ2-7; D: TRBD2; length: 14; size: many; V: TRBV20-1; CDR3: CSAKLAGDRYEQYF; DNA: TGCAGTGCCAAACTAGCGGGAGATCGCTACGAGCAGTACTTC
J: TRBJ2-4; D: TRBD1; length: 14; size: many; V: TRBV20-1; CDR3: CSAPQGATKNIQYF; DNA: TGCAGTGCCCCCCAGGGGGCAACCAAAAACATTCAGTACTTC
J: TRBJ2-4; D: -; length: 18; size: -; V: TRBV23-1; CDR3: CASSQPQSNPLAKNIQYF; DNA: TGCGCCAGCAGTCAACCTCAATCGAATCCTCTAGCCAAAAACATTCAGTACTTC
J: TRBJ2-3; D: TRBD2; length: 16; size: many; V: TRBV5-5; CDR3: CASSFLAGGGTDTQYF; DNA: TGTGCCAGCAGCTTCCTAGCGGGAGGGGGCACAGATACGCAGTATTTT
J: TRBJ2-7; D: -; length: 12; size: -; V: TRBV29-1; CDR3: CSAEARGYEQYF; DNA: TGCAGCGCCGAGGCCAGGGGCTACGAGCAGTACTTC
J: TRBJ2-5; D: TRBD1; length: 14; size: many; V: TRBV27; CDR3: CASSLTGSGETQYF; DNA: TGTGCCAGCAGTCTGACAGGGTCCGGAGAGACCCAGTACTTC
J: TRBJ2-7; D: -; length: 13; size: many; V: TRBV12-3/TRBV12-4; CDR3: CASRDELDYEQYF; DNA: TGTGCCAGCAGGGACGAACTAGACTACGAGCAGTACTTC
J: TRBJ1-1; D: -; length: 14; size: -; V: TRBV6-1; CDR3: CASTVLTGNTEAFF; DNA: TGTGCCAGCACGGTATTAACAGGGAACACTGAAGCTTTCTTT
J: TRBJ1-2; D: -; length: 13; size: many; V: TRBV5-5; CDR3: CASSLSGNAGYTF; DNA: TGTGCCAGCAGCTTATCGGGAAATGCTGGCTACACCTTC
J: TRBJ1-2; D: TRBD1; length: 15; size: many; V: TRBV29-1; CDR3: CSVRLAGTGLVGYTF; DNA: TGCAGCGTCAGACTTGCCGGGACAGGGCTTGTTGGCTACACCTTC
J: TRBJ2-5; D: -; length: 16; size: many; V: TRBV7-2; CDR3: CASSLAAGTSLVTQYF; DNA: TGTGCCAGCAGCTTAGCGGCCGGGACCTCGTTGGTGACCCAGTACTTC
J: TRBJ2-7; D: -; length: 14; size: -; V: TRBV3-1; CDR3: CASSRVDGSRFKYF; DNA: TGTGCCAGCAGCCGTGTGGACGGGAGCCGATTTAAGTACTTC
J: TRBJ2-5; D: TRBD1; length: 14; size: few; V: TRBV28; CDR3: CASSPDREQETQYF; DNA: TGTGCCAGCAGTCCCGACAGGGAGCAAGAGACCCAGTACTTC
J: TRBJ1-2; D: -; length: 12; size: many; V: TRBV30; CDR3: CAWRRGGYGYTF; DNA: TGTGCCTGGCGCAGGGGAGGCTATGGCTACACCTTC
J: TRBJ2-4; D: -; length: 15; size: many; V: TRBV5-1; CDR3: CASRNPLIAKNIQYF; DNA: TGCGCCAGCAGAAATCCCCTTATAGCCAAAAACATTCAGTACTTC
J: TRBJ2-7; D: TRBD2; length: 16; size: many; V: TRBV11-2; CDR3: CASTQRGGLAGREQYF; DNA: TGTGCCAGCACCCAGAGGGGAGGGCTAGCGGGTAGAGAGCAGTACTTC
J: TRBJ2-1; D: TRBD2; length: 13; size: many; V: TRBV3-1; CDR3: CASSPGLAGEQFF; DNA: TGTGCCAGCAGTCCGGGACTAGCGGGAGAGCAGTTCTTC
J: TRBJ2-3; D: -; length: 15; size: many; V: TRBV20-1; CDR3: CSARDWGRTTDTQYF; DNA: TGCAGTGCTAGAGATTGGGGACGGACCACAGATACGCAGTATTTT
J: TRBJ1-1; D: -; length: 14; size: few; V: TRBV7-9; CDR3: CASSLSLGEDEAFF; DNA: TGTGCCAGCAGCTTAAGTTTAGGGGAGGATGAAGCTTTCTTT
J: TRBJ2-5; D: -; length: 15; size: many; V: TRBV25-1; CDR3: CASEPGSPGEETQYF; DNA: TGTGCCAGCGAACCGGGCAGCCCAGGGGAAGAGACCCAGTACTTC
J: TRBJ1-6; D: TRBD1; length: 18; size: many; V: TRBV20-1; CDR3: CSARDPGDRGSFNSPLHF; DNA: TGCAGTGCTAGAGATCCCGGGGACAGGGGCTCGTTCAATTCACCCCTCCACTTT
J: TRBJ1-3; D: -; length: 16; size: -; V: TRBV20-1; CDR3: CSARGWQGLNGNTIYF; DNA: TGCAGTGCTAGAGGGTGGCAGGGGCTAAATGGAAACACCATATATTTT
J: TRBJ1-1; D: -; length: 13; size: many; V: TRBV12-3/TRBV12-4; CDR3: CASSQTVQTEAFF; DNA: TGTGCCAGCAGCCAGACAGTTCAGACTGAAGCTTTCTTT
J: TRBJ2-7; D: -; length: 14; size: many; V: TRBV29-1; CDR3: CSVGGGRRSYEQYF; DNA: TGCAGCGTTGGGGGGGGCAGACGCTCCTACGAGCAGTACTTC
J: TRBJ2-7; D: TRBD2; length: 14; size: many; V: TRBV27; CDR3: CASGASGRSYEQYF; DNA: TGTGCCAGCGGGGCTAGCGGGAGGTCTTACGAGCAGTACTTC
J: TRBJ1-5; D: -; length: 14; size: -; V: TRBV12-3/TRBV12-4; CDR3: CASSQIGSNQPQHF; DNA: TGTGCCAGCAGCCAGATCGGTAGCAATCAGCCCCAGCATTTT
J: TRBJ2-3; D: -; length: 19; size: many; V: TRBV5-1; CDR3: CASSLDPGGASTYTDTQYF; DNA: TGCGCCAGCAGCTTGGACCCAGGGGGGGCGTCTACATACACAGATACGCAGTATTTT
J: TRBJ1-1; D: TRBD1; length: 12; size: -; V: TRBV20-1; CDR3: CSAKGGGDLSFF; DNA: TGCAGTGCTAAAGGGGGCGGGGATCTGTCTTTCTTT
J: TRBJ2-7; D: -; length: 14; size: many; V: TRBV7-6; CDR3: CASSFGAVSYEQYF; DNA: TGTGCCAGCAGCTTCGGAGCGGTCTCCTACGAGCAGTACTTC
J: TRBJ2-2; D: -; length: 15; size: many; V: TRBV12-3/TRBV12-4; CDR3: CASRVRSGYTGELFF; DNA: TGTGCCAGCAGGGTTAGGTCTGGGTACACCGGGGAGCTGTTTTTT
J: TRBJ2-7; D: -; length: 15; size: -; V: TRBV5-1; CDR3: CASSLGLATSYEQYF; DNA: TGCGCCAGCAGCTTGGGCCTAGCGACATCCTACGAGCAGTACTTC
J: TRBJ2-2; D: -; length: 13; size: -; V: TRBV5-1; CDR3: CASSLVAPGELFF; DNA: TGCGCCAGCAGCTTGGTAGCCCCCGGGGAGCTGTTTTTT
J: TRBJ1-5; D: -; length: 16; size: many; V: TRBV4-2; CDR3: CASSQGGQNSNQPQHF; DNA: TGTGCCAGCAGCCAAGGTGGCCAGAATAGCAATCAGCCCCAGCATTTT